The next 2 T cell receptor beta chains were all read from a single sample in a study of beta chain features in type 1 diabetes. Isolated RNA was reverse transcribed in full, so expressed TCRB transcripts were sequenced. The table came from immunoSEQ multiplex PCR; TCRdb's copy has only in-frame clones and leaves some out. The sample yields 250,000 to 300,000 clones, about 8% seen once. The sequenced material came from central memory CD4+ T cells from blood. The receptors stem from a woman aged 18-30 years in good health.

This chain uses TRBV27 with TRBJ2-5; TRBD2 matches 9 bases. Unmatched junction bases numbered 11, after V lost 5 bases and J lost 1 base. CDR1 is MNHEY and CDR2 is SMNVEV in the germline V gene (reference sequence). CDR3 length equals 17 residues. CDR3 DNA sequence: TGTGCCAGCAGTGGCCGGGCTAGCGGGGCTTTCCAAGAGACCCAGTACTTC. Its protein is CASSGRASGAFQETQYF.

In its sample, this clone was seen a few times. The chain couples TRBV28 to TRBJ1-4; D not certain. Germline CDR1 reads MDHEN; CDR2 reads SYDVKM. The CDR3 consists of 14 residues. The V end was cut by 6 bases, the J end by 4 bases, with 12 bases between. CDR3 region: CASRLRSVNEKLFF. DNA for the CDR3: TGTGCCAGCAGACTTAGGTCCGTTAATGAAAAACTGTTTTTT. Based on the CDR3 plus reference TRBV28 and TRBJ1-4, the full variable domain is DVKVTQSSRYLVKRTGEKVFLECVQDMDHENMFWYRQDPGLGLRLIYFSYDVKMKEKGDIPEGYSVSREKKERFSLILESASTNQTSMYLCASRLRSVNEKLFFGSGTQLSVL.